This T cell receptor (beta chain) was sequenced in a study of blood T cell repertoires in COVID-19. Study-level information: Samples of COVID-19 (acute and convalescent) were obtained from the United States, Italy and Spain. From T cells, B-cell-depleted T cells, or PBMCs came the material, which was cDNA or gDNA.

Recruitment covered about two dozen US areas and drew participants whose ages spanned roughly 18 to 90 years. With 4 bases removed from V and 2 bases from J, the gap between germline ends came to 10 bases. CDR1 is SGHNT and CDR2 is YYREEE in the germline V gene (reference sequence). CDR3 length: 14 amino acids. The table came from immunoSEQ multiplex PCR; TCRdb's copy has only in-frame clones and leaves some out. The data hold roughly 250,000 clones, with around 88% observed a single time. The specimen was PBMCs or T cells enriched from blood (not recorded which). This chain links TRBV5-4 with TRBJ2-1; the D gene is possibly TRBD2 (6 bases). The receptor's source is a woman in her thirties or forties with acute COVID-19. The CDR3 region has the DNA TGTGCCAGCAGCCTCCCGGGAGCCTACAATGAGCAGTTCTTC. Amino acids: CASSLPGAYNEQFF.